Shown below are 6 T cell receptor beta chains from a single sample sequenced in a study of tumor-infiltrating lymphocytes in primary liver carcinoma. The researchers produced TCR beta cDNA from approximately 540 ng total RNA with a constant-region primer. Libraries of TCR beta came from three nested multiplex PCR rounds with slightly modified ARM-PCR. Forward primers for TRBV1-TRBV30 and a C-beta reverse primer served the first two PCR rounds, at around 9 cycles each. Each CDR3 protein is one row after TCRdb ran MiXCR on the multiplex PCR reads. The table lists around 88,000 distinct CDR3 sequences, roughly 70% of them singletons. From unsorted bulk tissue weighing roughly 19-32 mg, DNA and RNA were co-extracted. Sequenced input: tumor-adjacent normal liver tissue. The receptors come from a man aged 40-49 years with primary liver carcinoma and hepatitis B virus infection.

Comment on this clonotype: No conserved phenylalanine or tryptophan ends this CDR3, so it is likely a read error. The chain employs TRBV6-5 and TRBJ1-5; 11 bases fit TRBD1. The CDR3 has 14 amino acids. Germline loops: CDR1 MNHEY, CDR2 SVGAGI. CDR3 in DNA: TGTACCAGCAGGACAGGGGGCTTTAATCGGCCCCAGCATTTG. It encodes CTSRTGGFNRPQHL.

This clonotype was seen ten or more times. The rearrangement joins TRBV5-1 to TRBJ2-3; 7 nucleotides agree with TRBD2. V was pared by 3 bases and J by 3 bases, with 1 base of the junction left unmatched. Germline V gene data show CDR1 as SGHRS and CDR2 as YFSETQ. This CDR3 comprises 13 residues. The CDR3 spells CASSWRETDTQYF. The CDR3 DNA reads TGCGCCAGCAGCTGGCGGGAGACAGATACGCAGTATTTT.

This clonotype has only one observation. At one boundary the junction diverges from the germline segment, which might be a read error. The CDR3 nucleotides read TGTGTCAGCAGCTTCTCTAGAGGGGGCCAAGAGACCCAGTACTTC. Residues: CVSSFSRGGQETQYF. The rearrangement links TRBV7-8 to TRBJ2-5; maybe TRBD1 (6 bases). Germline CDR1 is SGHVS and CDR2 is FQNEAQ. The CDR3 spans 15 residues.

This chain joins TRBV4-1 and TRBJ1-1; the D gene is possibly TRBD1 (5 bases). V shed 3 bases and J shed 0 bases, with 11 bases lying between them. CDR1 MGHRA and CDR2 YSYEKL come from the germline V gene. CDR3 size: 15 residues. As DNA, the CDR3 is TGCGCCAGCAGCCACGCGGACATCATGAACACTGAAGCTTTCTTT. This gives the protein CASSHADIMNTEAFF.

CDR3 sequence (DNA): TGTGCCAGCAGCTTAACCGGGACTAGCGGGGGGAACCCCCTCTACGAGCAGTACTTC. It yields the protein CASSLTGTSGGNPLYEQYF. V usage is TRBV7-2 and J usage is TRBJ2-7, with 15 bases lining up with TRBD2. CDR3 length: 19 residues. Trimming at V came to 2 bases and at J to 3 bases, leaving 11 bases not matched to a gene. Germline V CDR1 and CDR2: SGHTA, FQGNSA.

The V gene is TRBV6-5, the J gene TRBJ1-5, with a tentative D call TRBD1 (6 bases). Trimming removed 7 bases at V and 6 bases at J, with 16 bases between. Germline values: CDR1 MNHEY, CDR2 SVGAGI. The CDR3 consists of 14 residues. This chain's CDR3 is CASNRTGGAQPQHF. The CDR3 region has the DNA TGTGCCAGCAATAGGACGGGGGGGGCTCAGCCCCAGCATTTT.